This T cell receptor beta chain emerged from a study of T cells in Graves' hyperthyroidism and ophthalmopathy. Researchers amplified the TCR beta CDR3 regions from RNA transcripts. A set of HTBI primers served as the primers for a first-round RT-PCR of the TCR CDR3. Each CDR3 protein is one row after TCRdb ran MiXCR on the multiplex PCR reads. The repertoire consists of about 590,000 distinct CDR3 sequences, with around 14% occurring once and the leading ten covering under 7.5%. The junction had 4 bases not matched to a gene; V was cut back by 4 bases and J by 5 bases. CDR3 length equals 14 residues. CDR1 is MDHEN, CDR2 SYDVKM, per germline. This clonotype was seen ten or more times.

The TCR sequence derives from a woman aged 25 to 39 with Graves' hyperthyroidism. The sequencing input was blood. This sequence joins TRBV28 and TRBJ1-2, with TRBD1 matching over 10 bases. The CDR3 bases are TGTGCCAGCAGTTCCCCGGGACAGGGGTATGGCTACACCTTC. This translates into CASSSPGQGYGYTF.